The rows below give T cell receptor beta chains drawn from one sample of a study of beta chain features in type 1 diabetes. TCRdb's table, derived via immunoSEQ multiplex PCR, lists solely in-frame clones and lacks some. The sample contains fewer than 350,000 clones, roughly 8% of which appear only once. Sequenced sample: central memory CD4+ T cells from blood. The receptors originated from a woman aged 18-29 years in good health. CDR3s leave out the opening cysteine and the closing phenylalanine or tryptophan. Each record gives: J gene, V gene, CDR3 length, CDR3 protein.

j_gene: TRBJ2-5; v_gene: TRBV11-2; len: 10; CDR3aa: ASSLERGTQY
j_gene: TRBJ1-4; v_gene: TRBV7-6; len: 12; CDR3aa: ASSLDWTGAALF
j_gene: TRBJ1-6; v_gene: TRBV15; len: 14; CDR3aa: ATSSILRGYNSPLH
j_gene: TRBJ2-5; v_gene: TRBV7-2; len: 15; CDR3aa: ASSSTTDRGLRGTQY
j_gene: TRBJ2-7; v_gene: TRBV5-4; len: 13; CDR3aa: ASSQQGSQLYEQY
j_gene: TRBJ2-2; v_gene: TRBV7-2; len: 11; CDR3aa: ASSNRVPGELF
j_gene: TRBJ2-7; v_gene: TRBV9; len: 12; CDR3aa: ASSSRAIVYEQY
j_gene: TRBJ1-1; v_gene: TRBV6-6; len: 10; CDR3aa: ASSQGQYKAF
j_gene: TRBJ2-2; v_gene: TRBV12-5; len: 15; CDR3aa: ASGRVSGQGTTGELF
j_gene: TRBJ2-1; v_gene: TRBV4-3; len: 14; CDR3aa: ASSQGAGTSYNEQF
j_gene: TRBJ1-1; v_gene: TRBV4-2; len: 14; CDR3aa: ASSQVGREGNTEAF
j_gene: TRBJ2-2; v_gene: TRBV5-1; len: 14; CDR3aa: ASSFPPGRNTGELF
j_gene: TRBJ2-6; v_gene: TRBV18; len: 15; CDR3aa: ASSPAGGRSGANVLT
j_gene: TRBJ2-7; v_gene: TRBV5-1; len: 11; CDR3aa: ASSGDNSYEQY
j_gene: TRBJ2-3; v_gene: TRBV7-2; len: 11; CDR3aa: ASRLTSTDTQY